This is a list of T cell receptor beta chains from one sample in a study of blood T cell repertoires in COVID-19. Sequencing was performed with immunoSEQ multiplex PCR; in TCRdb, only in-frame clones are kept and a portion is missing. The sample lists around 250,000 clones; roughly 88% were seen once. The sample was PBMCs or T cells enriched from blood (not recorded which). Receptors originate from a woman aged 50 to 60 who had recovered from COVID-19. The CDR3 runs from the conserved cysteine through the conserved F or W. A D gene is named only where the DNA matches it firmly. Clone size is shown for a subset of rows, as once, few, many or a class of expanded clone.

NA | 17 | TRBJ1-2 | NA | TRBV9 | TGTGCCAGCAGCCCTATAGCGGGAGGCGCCCTTAACTATGGCTACACCTTC | CASSPIAGGALNYGYTF
NA | 13 | TRBJ2-5 | NA | TRBV3-1/TRBV3-2 | TGTGCCAGCAGCCACGTCCGCCAAGAGACCCAGTACTTC | CASSHVRQETQYF
once | 15 | TRBJ1-2 | TRBD1 | TRBV14 | TGTGCCAGCAGCCAAGATTGGCAGGGGGCGGGTGGCTACACCTTC | CASSQDWQGAGGYTF
NA | 15 | TRBJ1-3 | NA | TRBV28 | TGTGCCAGCAGTTTAACAGTAGGAACTGGAAACACCATATATTTT | CASSLTVGTGNTIYF
once | 15 | TRBJ1-5 | NA | TRBV27 | TGTGCCAGCAGTTTAGGCAGGTCTCATAATCAGCCCCAGCATTTT | CASSLGRSHNQPQHF
NA | 15 | TRBJ1-1 | NA | TRBV5-1 | TGCGCCAGCAGCTTAGGACAGTCCGTGAACACTGAAGCTTTCTTT | CASSLGQSVNTEAFF
once | 14 | TRBJ1-1 | NA | TRBV28 | TGTGCCAGCAGTTTGCGGGTCCGTACCACTGAAGCTTTCTTT | CASSLRVRTTEAFF
NA | 15 | TRBJ2-7 | TRBD1 | TRBV29-1 | TGCAGCGTCTCAGGAGCGGGACAGGGCCTATCCGAGCAGTACTTC | CSVSGAGQGLSEQYF
once | 15 | TRBJ1-1 | NA | TRBV20-1 | TGCAGTGCTAGTCCCGCGACAGGCCTGAACACTGAAGCTTTCTTT | CSASPATGLNTEAFF
NA | 12 | TRBJ2-4 | NA | TRBV29-1 | TGCAGCGTTGAACCAGAAAAAAACATTCAGTACTTC | CSVEPEKNIQYF
NA | 17 | TRBJ2-3 | TRBD2 | TRBV7-2 | TGTGCCAGCAGCTTAGTACTAGCGGGAAGTACGACAGATACGCAGTATTTT | CASSLVLAGSTTDTQYF
NA | 16 | TRBJ2-3 | TRBD2 | TRBV4-2 | TGTGCCAGCAGCCCCGGGGTGCGGGAGGGCACAGATACGCAGTATTTT | CASSPGVREGTDTQYF
NA | 16 | TRBJ1-4 | TRBD1 | TRBV7-9 | TGTGCCAGCAGCCGGGGACAGGGGGCCTCTAATGAAAAACTGTTTTTT | CASSRGQGASNEKLFF
once | 12 | TRBJ2-3 | NA | TRBV12-5 | TGTGCTAGTGGTTTTCTATCAGATACGCAGTATTTT | CASGFLSDTQYF
NA | 16 | TRBJ2-2 | NA | TRBV6-4 | TGTGCCAGCAGAAAACAGGAACCAGGAAACACCGGGGAGCTGTTTTTT | CASRKQEPGNTGELFF
NA | 13 | TRBJ2-1 | NA | TRBV2 | TGTGCCAGCAGTGAAAGCCCTACAGGTGAGCAGTTCTTC | CASSESPTGEQFF
NA | 11 | TRBJ2-7 | NA | TRBV28 | TGTGCCAGCAGTTTGCCAGACGAGCAGTACTTC | CASSLPDEQYF
once | 13 | TRBJ2-7 | NA | TRBV5-1 | TGCGCCAGCTGCGCGGAGGCGAGGGCCGAGCAGTACTTC | CASCAEARAEQYF
NA | 17 | TRBJ2-3 | NA | TRBV3-1/TRBV3-2 | TGTGCCAGCAGCCAAGATTGGCGGGGTCTCCCCACAGATACGCAGTATTTT | CASSQDWRGLPTDTQYF
NA | 15 | TRBJ2-3 | TRBD2 | TRBV30 | TGTGCCTGGAGTAAATTAGCGGGAGGCACAGATACGCAGTATTTT | CAWSKLAGGTDTQYF
once | 16 | TRBJ2-2 | NA | TRBV6-4 | TGTGCCAGCACTTCGAACCCAACCAGGGACACCGGGGAGCTGTTTTTT | CASTSNPTRDTGELFF
once | 18 | TRBJ2-6 | TRBD2 | TRBV11-2 | TGTGCCAGCAGCCCGGGGAGGGGTTCACGCTCTGGGGCCAACGTCCTGACTTTC | CASSPGRGSRSGANVLTF
NA | 16 | TRBJ1-5 | NA | TRBV6-6 | TGTGCCAGCAGTTACAGGCCCGGGGGGAGCAATCAGCCCCAGCATTTT | CASSYRPGGSNQPQHF
NA | 14 | TRBJ2-7 | NA | TRBV7-8 | TGTGCCAGCAGCTTAGTGACCGGGACATACGAGCAGTACTTC | CASSLVTGTYEQYF
NA | 15 | TRBJ2-7 | TRBD2 | TRBV19 | TGTGCCAGTAGTATGACTAGCGGGTTCGTCTACGAGCAGTACTTC | CASSMTSGFVYEQYF
NA | 13 | TRBJ1-2 | TRBD1 | TRBV5-1 | TGCGCCAGCAGCTTACAGGGGGCAGAGGGCTACACCTTC | CASSLQGAEGYTF
NA | 15 | TRBJ2-1 | NA | TRBV12-2 | TGTGCAAGTCGCTGGAGCAGGGTGCGGGGCAATGAGCAGTTCTTC | CASRWSRVRGNEQFF
NA | 13 | TRBJ2-3 | NA | TRBV7-3 | TGTGCCAGCAGCCAGGCCCGCACAGATACGCAGTATTTT | CASSQARTDTQYF
NA | 13 | TRBJ1-1 | NA | TRBV19 | TGTGCCAGTAGTATGGGGGGTAGGACTGAAGCTTTCTTT | CASSMGGRTEAFF
NA | 13 | TRBJ2-5 | NA | TRBV18 | TGTGCCAGCTCAATAACCGGGGTAGAGACCCAGTACTTC | CASSITGVETQYF
NA | 15 | TRBJ1-1 | NA | TRBV6-5 | TGTGCCAGCAGTTACTCCTCGGGACTCAACACTGAAGCTTTCTTT | CASSYSSGLNTEAFF
NA | 15 | TRBJ1-3 | NA | TRBV6-5 | TGTGCCAGCAGTTACTCGACGGGCTCTGGAAACACCATATATTTT | CASSYSTGSGNTIYF
NA | 18 | TRBJ2-7 | TRBD1 | TRBV11-3 | TGTGCCAGCAGCTTAGGTAGCCCCCGGGACAGGGACCACTACGAGCAGTACTTC | CASSLGSPRDRDHYEQYF
NA | 13 | TRBJ2-4 | TRBD1 | TRBV29-1 | TGCAGCGCCAAGGGACAGGGGCTAAACATTCAGTACTTC | CSAKGQGLNIQYF
NA | 16 | TRBJ1-2 | TRBD1 | TRBV3-1/TRBV3-2 | TGTGCCAGCAGCCAAGATGGTAGGGACAGGGGGTATGGCTACACCTTC | CASSQDGRDRGYGYTF
NA | 12 | TRBJ1-4 | NA | TRBV12-3/TRBV12-4 | TGTGCCAGCATGTTAACAGGTGGCACACTGTTTTTT | CASMLTGGTLFF
once | 15 | TRBJ2-3 | NA | TRBV9 | TGTGCCAGCAGCGATAGCGGTGCCAGCACAGATACGCAGTATTTT | CASSDSGASTDTQYF
few | 16 | TRBJ2-7 | NA | TRBV27 | TGTGCCAGCAGTTTCTTCGGGACACTAGAGACCTACGAGCAGTACTTC | CASSFFGTLETYEQYF
NA | 11 | TRBJ2-5 | TRBD1 | TRBV2 | TGTGCCGCCCACAGGGGGGAGACCCAGTACTTC | CAAHRGETQYF